The subject of this entry is one TCR beta chain. Its antigen remains unidentified. Trimming took 1 base from V and 2 from J; bases not matched to a gene: 18. Looked up from germline, CDR1 is SNHLY and CDR2 is FYNNEI. The CDR3 is made up of 20 amino acids. This sample's time point: newly diagnosed GD, antithyroid drugs for less than 3 months. PBMC-extracted RNA yielded the TCR library. Graves' disease diagnosis followed American Thyroid Association guidelines. With iRepertoire HTBI primers and Arm-PCR of CDR3 regions, TCR beta libraries were built. Each CDR3 protein gets one entry after TCRdb re-called the multiplex PCR reads with MiXCR. Of under 300,000 distinct CDR3 sequences in the sample, about 20% were seen once. The data originate from a study of regulatory T cells in long-lasting Graves disease. Notes on the study in general: Those with persistent disease had in common more public clonotypes (more than 2,500) than new patients (966). Persistent-disease Graves' patients showed less TCR diversity than new cases.

This same sample was also taken into another study, of T cells in Graves' hyperthyroidism and ophthalmopathy.

The sample here was peripheral blood mononuclear cells (PBMCs), taken at new diagnosis, from a patient treated with antithyroid drugs. The chain couples TRBV2 to TRBJ2-7; TRBD2 aligns across 9 bases. This receptor was taken from a woman under 40 with Graves disease. CDR3 in DNA: TGTGCCAGCAGTGAAGGTCCTCGGGTGCTAGCGGGAAAAGGGACCTACGAGCAGTACTTC. It is translated as CASSEGPRVLAGKGTYEQYF.